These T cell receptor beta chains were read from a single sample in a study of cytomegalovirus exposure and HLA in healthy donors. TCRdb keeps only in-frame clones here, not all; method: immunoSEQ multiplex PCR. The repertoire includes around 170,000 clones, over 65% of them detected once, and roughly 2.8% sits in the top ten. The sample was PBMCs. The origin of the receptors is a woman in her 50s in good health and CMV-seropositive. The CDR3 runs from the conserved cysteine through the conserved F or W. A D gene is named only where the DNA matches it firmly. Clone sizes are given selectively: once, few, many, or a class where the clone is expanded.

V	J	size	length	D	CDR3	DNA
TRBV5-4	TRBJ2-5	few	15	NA	CASSSYLEYQETQYF	TGTGCCAGCAGCTCTTATTTAGAGTACCAAGAGACCCAGTACTTC
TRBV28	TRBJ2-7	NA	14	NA	CASSFRGNSYEQYF	TGTGCCAGCAGTTTCAGGGGAAATAGCTACGAGCAGTACTTC
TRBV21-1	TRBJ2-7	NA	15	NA	CASSKEGRGTNEQYF	TGTGCCAGCAGCAAAGAGGGCAGGGGGACGAACGAGCAGTACTTC
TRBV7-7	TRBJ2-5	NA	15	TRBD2	CASSSSGGVQETQYF	TGTGCTAGCAGCTCTAGCGGGGGGGTCCAAGAGACCCAGTACTTC
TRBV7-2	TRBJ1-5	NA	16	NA	CASSLALYGSNQPQHF	TGTGCCAGCAGCTTAGCGCTATACGGGAGCAATCAGCCCCAGCATTTT
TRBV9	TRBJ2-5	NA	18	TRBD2	CASSVAASGGYGQETQYF	TGTGCCAGCAGCGTAGCGGCTAGCGGGGGATACGGTCAAGAGACCCAGTACTTC
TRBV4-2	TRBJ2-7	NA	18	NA	CASSQGASGTRRSYEQYF	TGTGCCAGCAGCCAAGGAGCGAGTGGAACCCGACGCTCCTACGAGCAGTACTTC
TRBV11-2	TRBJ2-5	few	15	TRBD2	CASSFRGEYQETQYF	TGTGCCAGCAGCTTCCGGGGGGAGTACCAAGAGACCCAGTACTTC
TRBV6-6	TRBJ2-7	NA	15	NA	CASTLRGGQGVEQYF	TGTGCCAGCACCCTAAGGGGGGGCCAAGGGGTCGAGCAGTACTTC
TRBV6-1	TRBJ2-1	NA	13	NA	CASSDTAYNEQFF	TGTGCCAGCAGTGATACAGCATACAATGAGCAGTTCTTC
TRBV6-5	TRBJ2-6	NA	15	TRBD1	CASRSQGAGANVLTF	TGTGCCAGCAGGTCCCAGGGGGCTGGGGCCAACGTCCTGACTTTC
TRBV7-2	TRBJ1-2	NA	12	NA	CASSAPSGGYTF	TGTGCCAGCAGCGCCCCGTCAGGGGGCTACACCTTC
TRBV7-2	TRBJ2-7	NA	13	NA	CASSRDNPYEQYF	TGTGCCAGCAGCAGAGACAACCCCTACGAGCAGTACTTC
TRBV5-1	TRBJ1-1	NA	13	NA	CASSEGLSREAFF	TGCGCCAGCAGCGAGGGACTTTCCAGAGAAGCTTTCTTT
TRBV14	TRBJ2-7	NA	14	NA	CASNQQGPTYEQYF	TGTGCCAGCAACCAACAGGGTCCAACCTACGAGCAGTACTTC
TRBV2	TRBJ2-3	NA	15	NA	CASSEAWTTTDTQYF	TGTGCCAGCAGTGAAGCTTGGACTACCACAGATACGCAGTATTTT
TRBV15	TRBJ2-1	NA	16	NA	CATSRDTRGTIHEQFF	TGTGCCACCAGCAGAGATACGCGGGGAACTATACATGAGCAGTTCTTC
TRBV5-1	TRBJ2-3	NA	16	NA	CASSAAVYGSTDTQYF	TGCGCCAGCAGCGCCGCGGTTTACGGGAGCACAGATACGCAGTATTTT
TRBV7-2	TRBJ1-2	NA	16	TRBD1	CASSLEGQGTGGGYTF	TGTGCCAGCAGCTTAGAGGGACAGGGTACGGGCGGTGGCTACACCTTC
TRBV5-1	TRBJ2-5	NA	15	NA	CASSLGAGTGETQYF	TGCGCCAGCAGCTTGGGGGCGGGTACCGGGGAGACCCAGTACTTC
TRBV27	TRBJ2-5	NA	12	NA	CASSLPGGTQYF	TGTGCCAGCAGCCTCCCCGGGGGGACCCAGTACTTC
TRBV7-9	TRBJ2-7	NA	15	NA	CASSLKAGQPYEQYF	TGTGCCAGCAGCTTAAAGGCGGGACAGCCCTACGAGCAGTACTTC
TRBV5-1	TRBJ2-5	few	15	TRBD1	CASSLGTGTGETQYF	TGCGCCAGCAGCCTCGGGACAGGGACGGGTGAGACCCAGTACTTC
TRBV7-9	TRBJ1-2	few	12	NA	CASSFTGYGYTF	TGTGCCAGCAGCTTTACGGGCTATGGCTACACCTTC
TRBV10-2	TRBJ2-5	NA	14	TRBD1	CASSRDRGQETQYF	TGCGCCAGCTCACGGGACAGGGGCCAAGAGACCCAGTACTTC